What follows are 20 T cell receptor beta chains derived from one specimen sequenced in a study of vaccination effects on CD4 cells after COVID-19. Antigen-specific CD4+ T cells were expanded with viral peptide pools in the ViraFEST assay before sequencing. Researchers isolated CD4+ T cells once approximately 10 days of culture had elapsed. Subjects were given two BNT162b2 or mRNA-1273 vaccine doses. What these receptors recognize is not known. Profiling relied on immunoSEQ multiplex PCR, and the TCRdb table lists in-frame clones only, not all of them. The table includes 35,000 to 40,000 clones, about 80% detected once. This specimen was CD4+ T cells from PBMCs cultured with HCoV-NL63 spike peptides, taken after COVID-19 vaccination. The receptors stem from a human donor who received a COVID-19 vaccine. Some clones in this sample may be carry-over from other donors' samples.

The CDR3 sequence: CSASAPWEAYEQYF. CDR3 coding DNA: TGCAGTGCTAGTGCGCCCTGGGAGGCCTACGAGCAGTACTTC. The chain recombines TRBV20-1 with TRBJ2-7; D is possibly TRBD2 (6 bases). Germline V gene lookup returns CDR1 DFQATT and CDR2 SNEGSKA (reference sequence). V lost 3 bases, J lost 2 bases, and 14 bases lay in between. The CDR3 is 14 amino acids.

A few counts support this clone. This rearrangement joins TRBV3-1 (or the pseudogene TRBV3-2) to TRBJ1-2; D might be TRBD1 (6 bases). V lost 0 bases to trimming and J lost 7 bases, with 12 bases between them. CDR3 size: 14 residues. Germline CDR1 and CDR2: LGHDT and YNNKEL (reference sequence). The CDR3 is CASSQDQGRGGYTF. The CDR3 coding sequence is TGTGCCAGCAGCCAAGATCAGGGGCGGGGTGGCTACACCTTC.

The chain carries TRBV5-8 and TRBJ1-1; D unresolved. The CDR3 contains 16 residues. The V gene's germline CDR1 is SGHTS and CDR2 YDEGEE. V was shortened by 7 bases and J by 0 bases, with 19 bases between the two germline ends. CDR3 loop: CASPTYPRTVNTEAFF. The CDR3, as DNA: TGTGCCAGCCCCACCTATCCACGGACGGTGAACACTGAAGCTTTCTTT.

This chain joins TRBV24-1 and TRBJ1-1, with D unresolved. CDR3 length equals 12 residues. V was trimmed by 10 bases and J by 4 bases, leaving 12 bases between them. From germline, CDR1 is KGHDR and CDR2 SFDVKD. CDR3 DNA: TGTGCCACATCACACATGGGCACTGAAGCTTTCTTT. Residues: CATSHMGTEAFF.

This chain uses TRBV30 with TRBJ1-2; D uncertain. The V end was cut by 0 bases, the J end by 4 bases, with 9 bases between. CDR3 size: 13 residues. The germline gives CDR1 GTSNPN, CDR2 SVGIG (reference sequence). The CDR3 DNA is TGTGCCTGGAGTGTAACCCACAGCTATGGCTACACCTTC. It codes for CAWSVTHSYGYTF.

This clone was seen a handful of times. J is TRBJ2-6 and V is TRBV7-9; D call uncertain. V was cut by 1 base and J by 4 bases, with 8 bases left in between. CDR3 length: 15 amino acids. From germline, CDR1 is SEHNR and CDR2 FQNEAQ (reference sequence). CDR3 sequence: CASSLGSSGANVLTF. The CDR3 bases are TGTGCCAGCAGCTTAGGGAGTTCAGGGGCCAACGTCCTGACTTTC.

The chain is built from TRBV5-4 and TRBJ2-2; 10 bases fit TRBD1. CDR1 and CDR2 from the germline V gene are SGHNT and YYREEE (reference sequence). V was clipped by 4 bases and J by 5 bases; unmatched bases: 5. The CDR3 extends over 15 amino acids. This CDR3 is CASSRDRGETGELFF. DNA of the CDR3: TGTGCCAGCAGCCGGGACAGGGGAGAAACCGGGGAGCTGTTTTTT.

V and J are TRBV19 and TRBJ2-3; no clear D gene. CDR3 length: 14 residues. V was pared by 7 bases and J by 1 base, with 12 bases between. CDR1 is LNHDA and CDR2 is SQIVND in the germline V gene (reference sequence). This CDR3 is CASKAGGGTDTQYF. CDR3 nucleotide sequence: TGTGCCAGTAAGGCAGGTGGCGGCACAGATACGCAGTATTTT. Full variable domain (missing parts from reference TRBV19 and TRBJ2-3): DGGITQSPKYLFRKEGQNVTLSCEQNLNHDAMYWYRQDPGQGLRLIYYSQIVNDFQKGDIAEGYSVSREKKESFPLTVTSAQKNPTAFYLCASKAGGGTDTQYFGPGTRLTVL.

This chain uses TRBV6-5 with TRBJ2-6; no reliable D call. In germline, CDR1 is MNHEY, CDR2 SVGAGI. This CDR3 comprises 14 residues. The ends were cut back, 4 bases at V and 1 base at J, with 5 bases in the middle. The CDR3 sequence is CASSFQSGANVLTF. CDR3 bases: TGTGCCAGCAGTTTCCAATCTGGGGCCAACGTCCTGACTTTC.

The chain uses TRBV7-2 and TRBJ1-2; D not certain. The CDR3 totals 14 residues. Per the germline V gene, CDR1 is SGHTA and CDR2 is FQGNSA. Trimming took off 5 bases at V and 4 bases at J, with 14 bases between the two ends. Written as DNA, the CDR3 is TGTGCCAGCAGCCTCCAACGGGGTACCTATGGCTACACCTTC. This encodes CASSLQRGTYGYTF.

The V gene is TRBV7-2, the J gene TRBJ2-2; D ambiguous. V was cut by 2 bases and J by 1 base, with 11 bases left in between. Germline CDR1 SGHTA, CDR2 FQGNSA. CDR3 length: 16 residues. CDR3 in DNA: TGTGCCAGCAGCTTAAACTCCCCGGGGAACACCGGGGAGCTGTTTTTT. This translates into CASSLNSPGNTGELFF.

The chain couples TRBV30 to TRBJ1-6; D not certain. V dropped 4 bases and J dropped 10 bases, with 14 bases sitting between them. This CDR3 has 13 residues. Looked up from germline, CDR1 is GTSNPN and CDR2 is SVGIG (reference sequence). CDR3 region: CAWTTRVPSPLHF. The CDR3 DNA follows: TGTGCCTGGACCACAAGGGTACCATCACCCCTCCACTTT.

This clone occurred a few times. The CDR3 protein is CASSQSTPPEAFF. The CDR3 DNA is TGTGCCAGCAGCCAATCGACCCCACCTGAAGCTTTCTTT. The chain recombines TRBV3-1 (or the pseudogene TRBV3-2) with TRBJ1-1; D not certain. The ends were cut back, 2 bases at V and 6 bases at J, with 10 bases in the middle. Germline V CDR1 and CDR2: LGHDT, YNNKEL (reference sequence). The CDR3 sequence is 13 residues long.

This clone was picked up a small number of times. J is TRBJ1-2 and V is TRBV27; D unclear. This CDR3 spans 14 amino acids. Trimming removed 4 bases at V and 4 bases at J, with 13 bases between. Germline CDR1 and CDR2: MNHEY and SMNVEV (reference sequence). The CDR3 sequence is CASSSRGGIYGYTF. In DNA form, the CDR3 reads TGTGCCAGCAGTTCCCGAGGAGGAATCTATGGCTACACCTTC.

In this sample, this clone turned up a few times. The chain has TRBV4-1 and TRBJ1-5, with D unclear. Germline loops: CDR1 MGHRA, CDR2 YSYEKL. This CDR3 is built from 15 residues. V gave up 5 bases and J gave up 0 bases, with 11 bases separating them. CDR3 nucleotide sequence: TGCGCCAGCAGCGTGGAAATTCATAGCAATCAGCCCCAGCATTTT. Its translation: CASSVEIHSNQPQHF.

The chain carries TRBV5-6 and TRBJ2-1; D is tentatively TRBD1 or TRBD2 (5 bases each). The CDR3 spans 14 residues. Germline CDR1 SGHDT, CDR2 YYEEEE. Between the trimmed V and J ends, which lost 1 base and 5 bases, there was a span of 10 bases. The CDR3 here is CASSLRGNHNEQFF. The CDR3 DNA is TGTGCCAGCAGCTTGCGGGGCAACCACAATGAGCAGTTCTTC.

The chain is built from TRBV4-1 and TRBJ1-3; no clear D gene. From germline, CDR1 is MGHRA and CDR2 YSYEKL. This CDR3 is 15 amino acids long. V gave up 4 bases and J gave up 3 bases, with 13 bases separating them. CDR3 sequence (DNA): TGCGCCAGCAGCCCTCCAGGCGGGATTGGAAACACCATATATTTT. As protein: CASSPPGGIGNTIYF.

This chain joins TRBV28 and TRBJ2-3; TRBD2 matches at 7 bases. The CDR3 totals 15 residues. Germline CDR1 is MDHEN and CDR2 is SYDVKM. Losses at the gene ends were 2 bases for V and 3 bases for J; bases not matched to a gene: 5. The DNA for the CDR3 is TGTGCCAGCAGTTTAGGGGGGGGAGCTACAGATACGCAGTATTTT. It codes for CASSLGGGATDTQYF.

This clone occurred a few times. The V call is TRBV7-8, the J call TRBJ2-3; tentative D call: TRBD2 (5 bases). CDR1 is SGHVS and CDR2 is FQNEAQ in the germline V gene. V gave up 4 bases and J gave up 8 bases, with 7 bases separating them. The CDR3 has 11 residues. In DNA, the CDR3 is TGTGCCAGCAGCTCCGGGGTTACGCAGTATTTT. Translated: CASSSGVTQYF.

The rearrangement uses TRBV2 and TRBJ1-2; 8 bases are a match to TRBD1. V trimming: 2 bases; J trimming: 6 bases; junction bases outside the gene matches: 8. CDR3 length: 15 amino acids. Germline V CDR1 and CDR2: SNHLY, FYNNEI. The CDR3 loop reads CASSEFPRGHDGYTF. The CDR3 coding sequence is TGTGCCAGCAGTGAATTCCCCAGGGGGCATGATGGCTACACCTTC.